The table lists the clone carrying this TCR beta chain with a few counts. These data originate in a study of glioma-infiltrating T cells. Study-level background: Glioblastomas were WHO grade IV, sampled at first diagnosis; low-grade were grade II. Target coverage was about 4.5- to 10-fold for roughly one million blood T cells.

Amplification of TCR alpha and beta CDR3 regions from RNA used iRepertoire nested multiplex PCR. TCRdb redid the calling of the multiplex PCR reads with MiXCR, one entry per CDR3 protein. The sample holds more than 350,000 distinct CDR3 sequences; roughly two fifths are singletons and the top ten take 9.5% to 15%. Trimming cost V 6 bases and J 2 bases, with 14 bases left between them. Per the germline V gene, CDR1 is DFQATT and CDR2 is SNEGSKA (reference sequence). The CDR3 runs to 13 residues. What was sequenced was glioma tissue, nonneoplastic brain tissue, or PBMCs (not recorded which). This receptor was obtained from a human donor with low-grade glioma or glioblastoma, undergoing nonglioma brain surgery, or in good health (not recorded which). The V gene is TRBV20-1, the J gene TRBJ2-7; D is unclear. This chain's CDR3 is CSAAKDRPYEQYF. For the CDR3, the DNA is TGCAGTGCAGCAAAGGACCGGCCCTACGAGCAGTACTTC.